This T cell receptor beta chain is from a study of T cells in tumors after PD-1 blockade (dated by TCRdb to about 2019). Turning to the overall study: Exclusion criteria were prior checkpoint blockade, use of systemic immunosuppressants, or recent radiotherapy or other anti-cancer therapy within 4 weeks. Treatment consisted of either cemiplimab 350 mg every 2 weeks or pembrolizumab 200 mg every 3 weeks. A subset of patients also received ongoing daily vismodegib 150 mg during anti-PD-1 treatment. An average of around 100,000 TCR templates (range about 24,679-280,000) and 36,536 unique clonotypes was obtained for peripheral blood samples. Paired single-cell RNA and TCR sequencing was done in the study on site-matched tumors from patients with BCC or SCC, both before and after anti-PD-1 therapy. To compare blood and tumor clonotypes, bulk TCR sequencing was performed on nine to eleven peripheral blood samples from about five patients. RECIST version 1.1 was used to assess clinical response. On the study overall, not on this receptor specifically: Approximately 38% of the TCR clonotypes from tumors also showed up in blood, and some novel exhausted tumor clones were present in pre-treatment blood, which suggests peripheral recruitment. The source of novel T cell clones was not identified, and lymphoid organs or rare unexpanded clones within the tumor or the tumor periphery could be included among the possible sources.

The immunoSEQ platform was used for deep TCRbeta sequencing. The original pipeline was this. Only productive rearrangements were exported from the immunoSEQ Analyzer for downstream analysis. T cell phenotypes were assigned to bulk TCRbeta clonotypes by matching to single-cell RNA+TCR-seq clones sharing the same TCRbeta sequence. Clone enrichment in tumor was computed as tumor frequency divided by PBMC frequency from bulk TCR sequencing. TCRs were sorted with GLIPH into specificity groups, meaning clusters of distinct TCRs that share CDR3 motifs and likely recognize common antigens. This immuneACCESS table, as held by TCRdb, lists in-frame sequences with V and J called but not all clones. Of the missing ones, under half trace to an unresolved V gene in checked studies; the others have no known cause. V and J calls and clone size are copied from that table; D and trimming were computed from the DNA. The sample table shows 54,000 or so clones, and just under 80% are seen once. The ten largest clones add up to around an eighth of the sample.

The CDR3 measures 13 amino acids from cysteine to phenylalanine. The only DNA kept is the CDR3, 39 bases in frame from the first base. In the germline V gene (reference sequence), CDR1 corresponds to GTSNPN and CDR2 to SVGIG. The junction shows trimming of 5 bases on V and 9 bases on J, plus 16 bases between the germline ends. Worth noting for this clone: The antigen it recognizes is unknown. Nothing much larger sits one base from this clone, and base qualities are not available.

Per the publication, the time point label means: before anti-PD-1 therapy. For bulk TCRbeta sequencing, genomic DNA was extracted from tumor biopsies or peripheral blood, and input amounts ranged from roughly 550 ng to 6,004 ng. All patients had histologically proven advanced or metastatic basal or squamous cell carcinoma and were poor candidates for surgical resection. The basal cell carcinoma cohort comprised some ten patients, of whom 8 had bulk tumor TCR sequencing. This chain is built from TRBV30 and TRBJ2-2; a confident D gene designation cannot be given. The sequence was collected from a human donor with basal cell carcinoma. The material sequenced was PBMCs, taken before anti-PD-1 treatment. The CDR3 in this case is CAWAGWSARELFF. DNA sequence: TGTGCCTGGGCTGGCTGGTCTGCCCGGGAGCTGTTTTTT.